These 30 T cell receptor beta chains were sequenced from one sample in a study of blood T cell repertoires in COVID-19. Here immunoSEQ multiplex PCR was the method, and the copy in TCRdb shows in-frame clones only, minus some. Of about 160,000 clones listed, approximately 86% are singletons. Sample: peripheral blood. The receptors shown here come from a man in his 70s with acute or convalescent COVID-19.

CDR3 nucleotides: TGTGCCAGCAGCCAAGACGGACAGGGAAGTACTAATGAAAAACTGTTTTTT. The encoded protein is CASSQDGQGSTNEKLFF. V gene TRBV4-2 combines with J gene TRBJ1-4, with TRBD1 identical over 8 bases. The CDR3 contains 17 residues. The junction had 5 bases not matched to a gene; V was cut back by 0 bases and J by 2 bases. Germline CDR1 LGHNA, CDR2 YNFKEQ.

This clone was recorded only once. The rearrangement links TRBV28 to TRBJ2-5; the match to TRBD2 covers 14 bases. In germline, CDR1 is MDHEN, CDR2 SYDVKM. V was pared by 5 bases and J by 4 bases, with 6 bases of the junction left unmatched. This CDR3 contains 16 residues. DNA for the CDR3: TGTGCCAGCAGTCTAAGGGGACTAGCGGGAGCAGAGACCCAGTACTTC. The encoded protein is CASSLRGLAGAETQYF.

V usage is TRBV28 and J usage is TRBJ1-2, with TRBD1 matching over 8 bases. CDR1 is MDHEN and CDR2 is SYDVKM in the germline V gene. This CDR3 comprises 12 residues. V lost 4 bases, J lost 8 bases, and 3 bases stayed unmatched. This chain's CDR3 is CASSSGGLGYTF. The CDR3 DNA follows: TGTGCCAGCAGTTCAGGGGGCCTCGGCTACACCTTC.

The chain has TRBV5-1 and TRBJ2-5; D is ambiguous. This CDR3 comprises 15 residues. Between the trimmed V and J ends, which lost 2 bases and 5 bases, there was a span of 16 bases. Germline V gives CDR1 SGHRS, CDR2 YFSETQ. DNA for the CDR3: TGCGCCAGCAGCTTAGGTGGAACGTCGGGTGAGACCCAGTACTTC. Translation: CASSLGGTSGETQYF.

V usage is TRBV3-1 (or the pseudogene TRBV3-2) and J usage is TRBJ1-6, with 7 positions matching TRBD1. V was pared by 4 bases and J by 2 bases, with 5 bases of the junction left unmatched. The CDR3 is 16 amino acids. CDR1 is LGHDT, CDR2 YNNKEL, per germline (reference sequence). CDR3 bases: TGTGCCAGCAGCCGACAGGGAGCCCCCTATAATTCACCCCTCCACTTT. Its protein product is CASSRQGAPYNSPLHF.

The CDR3 here is CASSLAGSNEAFF. The DNA for the CDR3 is TGCGCCAGCAGCTTGGCCGGTTCGAATGAAGCTTTCTTT. The genes are TRBV5-1 and TRBJ1-1; no clear D. The CDR3 has 13 amino acids. Germline loops: CDR1 SGHRS, CDR2 YFSETQ. V was trimmed by 0 bases and J by 7 bases, leaving 10 bases between them.

V is TRBV7-3 and J is TRBJ2-1; the match to TRBD2 covers 12 bases. Germline V gene lookup returns CDR1 SGHTA and CDR2 FQGTGA. The J segment lost 6 bases and the V segment lost 5 bases, leaving 5 bases of the junction unmatched. This CDR3 is 15 amino acids long. The CDR3, as DNA: TGTGCCAGCAGCATGCAGACTAGCGGGAGCAATGAGCAGTTCTTC. Translating gives CASSMQTSGSNEQFF.

Of note for this clone: The same CDR3 is also encoded by other DNA sequences in this sample. V and J are TRBV5-1 and TRBJ1-4, with 8 positions matching TRBD1. Trimming cost V 2 bases and J 8 bases; bases outside gene matches: 5. This CDR3 region has 14 residues. From germline, CDR1 is SGHRS and CDR2 YFSETQ. This chain's CDR3 is CASSLGQGNEKLFF. CDR3 coding DNA: TGCGCCAGCAGCTTAGGACAGGGAAACGAAAAACTGTTTTTT.

This clone was observed a handful of times. The chain uses TRBV6-5 and TRBJ1-6; tentatively, D is TRBD1 (6 bases). CDR1 is MNHEY and CDR2 is SVGAGI in the germline V gene. The V end lost 6 bases, the J end lost 10 bases, and 16 bases lay between the germline ends. The CDR3 spans 14 residues. CDR3 amino acids: CASRPGQSGSPLHF. The CDR3 nucleotides read TGTGCCAGCAGACCTGGACAGTCGGGATCACCCCTCCACTTT.

This chain joins TRBV6-5 and TRBJ1-6; a weak D match, TRBD1 (5 bases). Trimming cost V 6 bases and J 7 bases, with 16 bases left between them. The CDR3 has 15 amino acids. Per the germline V gene, CDR1 is MNHEY and CDR2 is SVGAGI. CDR3 amino acids: CASRGGTDRNSPLHF. As DNA, the CDR3 is TGTGCCAGCAGGGGGGGGACGGATAGAAATTCACCCCTCCACTTT.

This chain links TRBV7-8 with TRBJ2-1, with TRBD2 identical over 12 bases. Germline CDR1 and CDR2: SGHVS and FQNEAQ. The V segment lost 2 bases and the J segment 8 bases; nucleotides outside the gene matches: 1. The CDR3 sequence is 14 residues long. The CDR3 protein is CASSLLAGGHEQFF. In nucleotides, the CDR3 is TGTGCCAGCAGCTTACTAGCGGGAGGGCATGAGCAGTTCTTC.

The V call is TRBV7-2, the J call TRBJ1-1; perhaps TRBD1 as D (5 bases). The CDR3 length is 13 residues. Trimming removed 3 bases from V and 4 bases from J, with 9 bases in between. Germline V CDR1 and CDR2: SGHTA, FQGNSA. This CDR3 reads CASSLTRATEAFF. DNA of the CDR3: TGTGCCAGCAGCTTGACCAGGGCCACTGAAGCTTTCTTT.

This clone was detected once. This CDR3 is also generated by other DNA sequences in the sample. V gene TRBV28 combines with J gene TRBJ2-7, with 8 positions matching TRBD2. This CDR3 region has 15 residues. Germline V lookup: CDR1 MDHEN, CDR2 SYDVKM. The V gene end was trimmed by 2 bases and the J gene end by 0 bases; junction bases not matched to a gene: 3. For the CDR3, the DNA is TGTGCCAGCAGTTTAGGCACTAGCGGCTCCTACGAGCAGTACTTC. Amino acids: CASSLGTSGSYEQYF.

Only one count was recorded for this clone. V is TRBV19 and J is TRBJ2-3, with 8 bases fitting TRBD1. Germline CDR1 is LNHDA and CDR2 is SQIVND (reference sequence). This CDR3 comprises 15 residues. With 6 bases clipped from V and 0 bases from J, the junction kept 5 bases outside the gene matches. The DNA of the CDR3 is TGTGCCAGTAGCCAGACAGGGGCCAGCACAGATACGCAGTATTTT. Encoded protein: CASSQTGASTDTQYF.

The chain employs TRBV19 and TRBJ2-2; 8 nucleotides align to TRBD1. Germline V gives CDR1 LNHDA, CDR2 SQIVND (reference sequence). This CDR3 contains 14 residues. V trimming: 4 bases; J trimming: 4 bases; junction bases outside the gene matches: 2. CDR3 residues: CASSRQGSTGELFF. The CDR3 region has the DNA TGTGCCAGTAGTAGACAGGGGTCCACCGGGGAGCTGTTTTTT.

The chain uses TRBV6-1 and TRBJ1-5; 9 bases are shared with TRBD1. CDR3 size: 14 residues. After removal of 2 bases from V and 5 bases from J, the junction contained 1 base not matched to a gene. Germline V gives CDR1 MNHNS, CDR2 SASEGT. In nucleotides, the CDR3 is TGTGCCAGCAGTGAAAGGGACAGGGATCAGCCCCAGCATTTT. Protein: CASSERDRDQPQHF.

The chain links TRBV14 to TRBJ2-5; 13 positions agree with TRBD2. CDR1 is SGHDN, CDR2 FVKESK, per germline. The junction had 13 bases not matched to a gene; V was cut back by 4 bases and J by 5 bases. This CDR3 has 18 residues. Here the CDR3 DNA reads TGTGCCAGCAGCCCGTACTTACTAGCGGGAGGGCCTCAGGAGACCCAGTACTTC. Its translation: CASSPYLLAGGPQETQYF.

On this clone: This same CDR3 is encoded by further DNA sequences in the sample. The chain combines TRBV27 with TRBJ2-3; D possibly corresponds to TRBD1 (5 bases). The V and J ends lost 5 bases and 0 bases respectively, with 12 bases between them. CDR3 size: 15 residues. CDR1 and CDR2 (germline): MNHEY, SMNVEV (reference sequence). The CDR3 DNA follows: TGTGCCAGCAGTCTCGGACAAGTTAGCACAGATACGCAGTATTTT. Amino acid sequence: CASSLGQVSTDTQYF.

This clone was seen a few times. The V and J genes are TRBV11-2 and TRBJ2-7; TRBD2 matches at 9 bases. The ends lost 1 base at V and 4 bases at J; junction bases unmatched: 2. From germline, CDR1 is SGHAT and CDR2 FQNNGV. CDR3 length: 14 residues. CDR3 sequence reads: CASSLVAGEYEQYF. The CDR3 region has the DNA TGTGCCAGCAGCTTAGTAGCGGGAGAGTACGAGCAGTACTTC.

This clone appeared once. This chain connects TRBV18 to TRBJ1-1; unclear D gene. The ends were cut back, 6 bases at V and 0 bases at J, with 14 bases in the middle. The CDR3 has 15 amino acids. The V gene's germline CDR1 is KGHSH and CDR2 LQKENI. The CDR3 reads CASSLQRALNTEAFF. CDR3 DNA sequence: TGTGCCAGCTCGCTCCAGAGGGCTCTGAACACTGAAGCTTTCTTT.

This sequence joins TRBV6-1 and TRBJ2-3; D is uncertain. The V and J ends lost 2 bases and 2 bases respectively, with 11 bases between them. The CDR3 covers 15 residues. The germline V gene has CDR1 MNHNS and CDR2 SASEGT. CDR3 sequence (DNA): TGTGCCAGCAGTGAATTTCTCGCGAACACAGATACGCAGTATTTT. Its protein product is CASSEFLANTDTQYF.

The chain carries TRBV19 and TRBJ2-5, with 15 bases identical to TRBD2. This CDR3 contains 16 residues. Germline V gene data show CDR1 as LNHDA and CDR2 as SQIVND (reference sequence). The trim removed 5 bases at V and 5 bases at J, leaving 6 bases unmatched. The CDR3 loop reads CASSQGLAGGGETQYF. The CDR3 DNA is TGTGCCAGTAGTCAGGGACTAGCGGGAGGAGGTGAGACCCAGTACTTC.

This clone was observed a handful of times. V gene TRBV7-9 combines with J gene TRBJ2-3, with D hard to call. Germline V gene lookup returns CDR1 SEHNR and CDR2 FQNEAQ (reference sequence). This CDR3 has 15 amino acids. Trimming shortened V by 3 bases and J by 4 bases, and 14 bases separated the two germline ends. The CDR3 coding sequence is TGTGCCAGCAGCTTCGATGGAAAGAGCGCAGATACGCAGTATTTT. This encodes CASSFDGKSADTQYF.

This rearrangement joins TRBV28 to TRBJ1-1, with D maybe TRBD1 (5 bases). The CDR3 covers 13 residues. The V end was cut by 5 bases, the J end by 9 bases, with 16 bases between. Per the germline V gene, CDR1 is MDHEN and CDR2 is SYDVKM. The CDR3 is CASSDDSVWQAFF. The CDR3 bases are TGTGCCAGCAGTGACGACAGCGTGTGGCAAGCTTTCTTT.

The chain combines TRBV28 with TRBJ2-7; a possible D gene is TRBD2 (7 bases). Trimming cost V 5 bases and J 6 bases, with 20 bases left between them. The germline CDR1 and CDR2 sequences are MDHEN and SYDVKM. The CDR3 has 15 residues. The CDR3 protein is CASSGGDTLASEQYF. The CDR3, as DNA: TGTGCCAGCAGTGGGGGGGACACCCTGGCCAGCGAGCAGTACTTC.

The chain is built from TRBV29-1 and TRBJ2-5; possibly TRBD1 for D (6 bases). CDR1 SQVTM and CDR2 ANQGSEA come from the germline V gene. The CDR3 is 14 amino acids. Trimming cost V 2 bases and J 2 bases, with 12 bases left between them. CDR3 bases: TGCAGCGTTGAACGGGACACCGGACAAGAGACCCAGTACTTC. It encodes CSVERDTGQETQYF.

The DNA of the CDR3 is TGTGCCAGCAGGGGGACAGCCACAGATACGCAGTATTTT. Its protein product is CASRGTATDTQYF. The rearrangement links TRBV27 to TRBJ2-3; 7 bases fit TRBD1. V gave up 6 bases and J gave up 2 bases; unmatched junction bases: 2. CDR1 MNHEY and CDR2 SMNVEV come from the germline V gene (reference sequence). The CDR3 has 13 residues.

The chain combines TRBV13 with TRBJ2-7, with 8 bases identical to TRBD1. The CDR3 is 16 residues long. Trimming at V came to 5 bases and at J to 2 bases, leaving 11 bases not matched to a gene. Germline-derived CDR1 and CDR2 are PRHDT and FYEKMQ (reference sequence). CDR3 sequence: CASSITRRTGPYEQYF. The CDR3 DNA sequence: TGTGCCAGCAGCATTACACGCCGGACAGGGCCCTACGAGCAGTACTTC.

The chain joins TRBV11-2 to TRBJ1-6; TRBD1 matches at 8 bases. After removal of 0 bases from V and 14 bases from J, the junction contained 6 bases not matched to a gene. This CDR3 comprises 14 residues. Germline V gives CDR1 SGHAT, CDR2 FQNNGV. Here the CDR3 DNA reads TGTGCCAGCAGCTTAGAACGGGACAGGCGATCCCTCCACTTT. Translating it yields CASSLERDRRSLHF.

The gene calls are TRBV28 and TRBJ1-2; D is uncertain. V was pared by 2 bases and J by 0 bases, with 10 bases between. Per germline, CDR1 MDHEN and CDR2 SYDVKM. This CDR3 comprises 15 residues. DNA of the CDR3: TGTGCCAGCAGTTTAAACCGGGGAGCTAACTATGGCTACACCTTC. Amino acids: CASSLNRGANYGYTF.